This T cell receptor (beta chain) derives from a study of T cells after yellow fever vaccination. Study details: Preparation used SMART-Seq v4 Ultra Low Input for the low-cell-number fractions. Whole-study results and caveats: Abundant contaminating clonotypes from the bulk population could appear in FACS-sorted repertoires.

Notes on this clonotype: Its antigen is not known.

With V trimmed by 6 bases and J by 11 bases, 21 bases remained unmatched. The CDR3 runs to 16 residues. Germline V gene lookup returns CDR1 DFQATT and CDR2 SNEGSKA (reference sequence). Researchers made TCR cDNA using 5'RACE template switching, and this step added a universal primer site and UMIs. TCRdb redid the calling of the 5' RACE reads with MiXCR, one entry per CDR3 protein. This table has hundreds of thousands of distinct CDR3 sequences, approximately 12% appearing once. The source material was PBMCs, sampled on the day of the yellow fever booster vaccination. The chain is built from TRBV20-1 and TRBJ2-1; TRBD2 matches at 8 bases. The receptor was derived from a man aged 25-45 years who received the YFV17D yellow fever vaccine. The CDR3, as DNA: TGCAGTGCCTTGCGGGGGGCCGGCGCGGGGGCCACGAAGCAGTTCTTC. It translates to CSALRGAGAGATKQFF.